Sequencing of this TCR beta chain was carried out in a study of T cell changes during pregnancy in multiple sclerosis. This clone was counted between two and nine times. Sequencing was performed with immunoSEQ multiplex PCR; in TCRdb, only in-frame clones are kept and a portion is missing. The sample shows about 17,000 clones, 70% to 90% of them seen only once. V dropped 4 bases and J dropped 3; count of bases not matched to a gene: 13. The CDR3 runs 18 residues. Germline V CDR1 and CDR2: MNHEY, SMNVEV (reference sequence). The sequence came from a female donor in good health, enrolled as a control in a pregnancy study. This rearrangement joins TRBV27 to TRBJ2-3, with 10 nucleotides matching TRBD2. This specimen was CD8+ T cells from peripheral blood mononuclear cells, taken in the second trimester of pregnancy. CDR3 in amino acids: CASSSLAGGSILTDTQYF. Here the CDR3 DNA reads TGTGCCAGCAGTTCTTTAGCGGGGGGCTCGATACTGACAGATACGCAGTATTTT.